This entry lists 30 T cell receptor beta chains sequenced from one sample in a study of early T cells in non-severe SARS-CoV-2 infection (dated by TCRdb to the early 2020s). The library was built by means of 5' RACE. The data were produced on a NextSeq 500. The raw public data were reprocessed by TCRdb itself: fastp quality trimming at Q25, MiXCR clonotype calling, in-frame beta chains only. CDR3 protein duplicates are merged, each entry listing the most common genes and DNA. The sample records some 29,000 distinct CDR3 sequences, over 4.5% of which are singletons. The ten largest clones add up to approximately 4.5% of the sample. The sample consisted of whole blood. Receptors were obtained from an adult who was a healthcare worker with PCR-confirmed SARS-CoV-2 infection or an uninfected control (not recorded which).

The chain joins TRBV5-1 to TRBJ2-7; 10 bases match TRBD2. V lost 4 bases to trimming and J lost 2 bases; unmatched junction nucleotides: 6. In germline, CDR1 is SGHRS, CDR2 YFSETQ. This CDR3 spans 15 amino acids. The CDR3 reads CASSPEGLATYEQYF. CDR3 sequence (DNA): TGCGCCAGCAGCCCTGAGGGACTAGCGACCTACGAGCAGTACTTC.

This clonotype was counted at least ten times. V and J are TRBV29-1 and TRBJ2-5; D perhaps matches TRBD2 (6 bases). This CDR3 is 12 amino acids long. The V gene's germline CDR1 is SQVTM and CDR2 ANQGSEA. Trimming shortened V by 4 bases and J by 4 bases, and 10 bases separated the two germline ends. In DNA, the CDR3 is TGCAGCGTTGGTCTGGGAGGAGAGACCCAGTACTTC. Protein: CSVGLGGETQYF.

This chain connects TRBV20-1 to TRBJ2-7; tentative D call: TRBD2 (7 bases). CDR3 length: 15 residues. CDR1 is DFQATT and CDR2 is SNEGSKA in the germline V gene (reference sequence). V lost 5 bases and J lost 4, with 21 bases in between. The CDR3 DNA is TGCAGTGCTCCCCGATCGGGCGGGGGCAAGTACGAGCAGTACTTC. It specifies CSAPRSGGGKYEQYF.

The chain recombines TRBV30 with TRBJ1-1; no clear D gene. Germline V gene data show CDR1 as GTSNPN and CDR2 as SVGIG (reference sequence). With 1 base removed from V and 9 bases from J, the gap between germline ends came to 12 bases. CDR3 length equals 12 residues. In DNA form, the CDR3 reads TGTGCCTGGAGTGGCGGCAGCTTTCAAGCTTTCTTT. As protein: CAWSGGSFQAFF.

In its sample, this clonotype was seen many times. The chain carries TRBV20-1 and TRBJ1-2; D not resolved. Germline V gene data show CDR1 as DFQATT and CDR2 as SNEGSKA (reference sequence). CDR3 length: 11 residues. Trimming took off 6 bases at V and 6 bases at J, with 11 bases between the two ends. The CDR3 nucleotides read TGCAGTGCCATAGGCCCTGATGGCTACACCTTC. Residues: CSAIGPDGYTF.

This clonotype showed up just a few times. The chain combines TRBV18 with TRBJ1-2; 7 nucleotides line up with TRBD1. The junction had 5 bases not matched to a gene; V was cut back by 2 bases and J by 8 bases. CDR1 is KGHSH and CDR2 is LQKENI in the germline V gene. The CDR3 sequence is 13 residues long. CDR3 bases: TGTGCCAGCTCACCAACCGGGACAGACGGCTACACCTTC. This encodes CASSPTGTDGYTF. Filled out from reference TRBV18 and TRBJ1-2, the complete variable domain reads NAGVMQNPRHLVRRRGQEARLRCSPMKGHSHVYWYRQLPEEGLKFMVYLQKENIIDESGMPKERFSAEFPKEGPSILRIQQVVRGDSAAYFCASSPTGTDGYTFGSGTRLTVV.

This clonotype occurred many times. The V call is TRBV5-1, the J call TRBJ1-1, with D maybe TRBD1 (6 bases). The CDR3 sequence is 15 residues long. V dropped 0 bases and J dropped 2 bases, with 11 bases sitting between them. Germline CDR1 and CDR2: SGHRS and YFSETQ. The CDR3 region has the DNA TGCGCCAGCAGCTTGGAAACAGGGTCAAACACTGAAGCTTTCTTT. It specifies CASSLETGSNTEAFF.

The CDR3 DNA follows: TGTGCCAGCAGGCCCCAGGTTTTCAGCGGGGGCTACACCTTC. Protein: CASRPQVFSGGYTF. This rearrangement joins TRBV12-3 or TRBV12-4 to TRBJ1-2; D call uncertain. The CDR3 runs 14 residues. The V and J ends lost 6 bases and 8 bases respectively, with 19 bases between them.

This clonotype was found many times. The chain couples TRBV12-3 or TRBV12-4 to TRBJ1-1; D ambiguous. The CDR3 is 13 amino acids. The V and J ends lost 7 bases and 0 bases respectively, with 9 bases between them. CDR3 sequence: CASTQIMNTEAFF. The CDR3 nucleotides read TGTGCCAGCACTCAGATAATGAACACTGAAGCTTTCTTT.

This clonotype was recorded many times. This chain uses TRBV7-9 with TRBJ2-7; perhaps D is TRBD1 or TRBD2 (5 bases each). CDR3 length equals 15 residues. Trimming shortened V by 4 bases and J by 0 bases, and 13 bases separated the two germline ends. CDR1 and CDR2 (germline): SEHNR, FQNEAQ (reference sequence). CDR3 region: CASSSPGTLSYEQYF. Here the CDR3 DNA reads TGTGCCAGCAGCTCCCCCGGGACCCTCTCCTACGAGCAGTACTTC.

This clonotype was observed many times. The chain is built from TRBV4-3 and TRBJ2-7; 12 bases line up with TRBD2. V gave up 1 base and J gave up 4 bases; unmatched junction bases: 2. The CDR3 runs to 15 residues. Germline loops: CDR1 LGHNA, CDR2 YSLEER. This CDR3 reads CASSQGTSGMYEQYF. The CDR3 DNA follows: TGCGCCAGCAGCCAAGGGACTAGCGGGATGTACGAGCAGTACTTC.

This clonotype has at least ten counts. The chain links TRBV20-1 to TRBJ2-3, with D perhaps TRBD1 or TRBD2 (5 bases each). Germline V lookup: CDR1 DFQATT, CDR2 SNEGSKA (reference sequence). Deletions cut 2 bases from V and 0 bases from J, with 12 bases between. The length of the CDR3 is 15 residues. The CDR3 is CSARPGTDSTDTQYF. CDR3 nucleotides: TGCAGTGCTAGACCAGGGACCGATAGCACAGATACGCAGTATTTT.

There are many counts of this clonotype. The V and J genes are TRBV7-8 and TRBJ1-5, with D possibly matching TRBD1 (5 bases). CDR3 length: 15 amino acids. Germline lookup yields CDR1 SGHVS and CDR2 FQNEAQ. V was cut by 2 bases and J by 2 bases, with 10 bases left in between. CDR3 region: CASSLSGGGNQPQHF. In DNA, the CDR3 is TGTGCCAGCAGCTTAAGTGGGGGGGGCAATCAGCCCCAGCATTTT. The complete variable domain, with remaining parts taken from reference TRBV7-8 and TRBJ1-5, reads GAGVSQSPRYKVAKRGQDVALRCDPISGHVSLFWYQQALGQGPEFLTYFQNEAQLDKSGLPSDRFFAERPEGSVSTLKIQRTQQEDSAVYLCASSLSGGGNQPQHFGDGTRLSIL.

There are many counts of this clonotype. The chain carries TRBV5-5 and TRBJ2-7, with 9 nucleotides matching TRBD1. This CDR3 is 16 amino acids long. Germline-derived CDR1 and CDR2 are SGHKS and YYEKEE (reference sequence). V lost 2 bases and J lost 4; bases outside the gene matches: 10. CDR3 nucleotide sequence: TGTGCCAGCAGCTTTCGCGACAGGGGGGCTAGGTACGAGCAGTACTTC. Translated: CASSFRDRGARYEQYF.

This clonotype was seen ten or more times. This CDR3 is CASNPGPGRKYGYTF. CDR3 sequence (DNA): TGTGCCAGCAACCCGGGGCCCGGCAGGAAATATGGCTACACCTTC. The gene calls are TRBV7-9 and TRBJ1-2; tentatively, D is TRBD1 (5 bases). V lost 7 bases, J lost 5 bases, and 20 bases lay in between. Germline V gene sequence: CDR1 SEHNR, CDR2 FQNEAQ (reference sequence). The CDR3 is made up of 15 amino acids. The full variable domain, in which reference TRBV7-9 and TRBJ1-2 provide the parts outside the CDR3, is DTGVSQNPRHKITKRGQNVTFRCDPISEHNRLYWYRQTLGQGPEFLTYFQNEAQLEKSRLLSDRFSAERPKGSFSTLEIQRTEQGDSAMYLCASNPGPGRKYGYTFGSGTRLTVV.

This sequence joins TRBV18 and TRBJ2-5; D not certain. From germline, CDR1 is KGHSH and CDR2 LQKENI. V shed 3 bases and J shed 0 bases, with 2 bases lying between them. The CDR3 is 12 residues long. The DNA of the CDR3 is TGTGCCAGCTCACCCAACCAAGAGACCCAGTACTTC. It codes for CASSPNQETQYF.

This clonotype was seen at least ten times. The chain couples TRBV10-1 to TRBJ2-2; D call uncertain. The V gene lost 2 bases and the J gene lost 6 bases, with 4 bases spanning the gap. The V gene's germline CDR1 is WNHNN and CDR2 SYGVQD (reference sequence). The CDR3 is 12 amino acids. The CDR3 DNA reads TGCGCCAGCAGTGAGATGGCCGGGGAGCTGTTTTTT. Protein: CASSEMAGELFF.

This chain links TRBV28 with TRBJ2-1, with D possibly matching TRBD2 (5 bases). The V gene lost 3 bases and the J gene lost 7 bases, with 10 bases spanning the gap. CDR1 and CDR2 from the germline V gene are MDHEN and SYDVKM. The CDR3 loop spans 13 amino acids. The CDR3 DNA is TGTGCCAGCAGTTTGACCGGCGGGAATGAGCAGTTCTTC. Encoded protein: CASSLTGGNEQFF.

The table lists this clonotype with many counts. The chain recombines TRBV24-1 with TRBJ1-1; 8 bases fit TRBD1. The junction had 3 bases not matched to a gene; V was cut back by 7 bases and J by 6 bases. This CDR3 contains 12 residues. Per the germline V gene, CDR1 is KGHDR and CDR2 is SFDVKD. CDR3 sequence: CATRAGGPEAFF. The CDR3, as DNA: TGTGCCACCAGGGCAGGGGGCCCTGAAGCTTTCTTT.

This clonotype was found many times. This chain connects TRBV4-1 to TRBJ2-2; the D gene is possibly TRBD2 (5 bases). Trimming took 1 base from V and 5 from J, leaving 8 bases between them. This CDR3 has 14 amino acids. Looked up from germline, CDR1 is MGHRA and CDR2 is YSYEKL. CDR3 protein: CASSQAGETGELFF. CDR3 sequence (DNA): TGCGCCAGCAGCCAAGCTGGGGAGACCGGGGAGCTGTTTTTT.

This clonotype is medium-sized by share. The chain is built from TRBV28 and TRBJ2-1, with D unresolved. The ends were cut back, 8 bases at V and 3 bases at J, with 8 bases in the middle. CDR1 is MDHEN and CDR2 is SYDVKM in the germline V gene. CDR3 length equals 12 residues. The DNA of the CDR3 is TGTGCCAGCTTTGCGGTCTACAATGAGCAGTTCTTC. Translation gives CASFAVYNEQFF.

This clonotype was seen ten or more times. This chain joins TRBV28 and TRBJ1-2; possibly TRBD1 for D (6 bases). CDR1 and CDR2 (germline): MDHEN, SYDVKM. V lost 5 bases and J lost 0, with 10 bases in between. The CDR3 spans 14 residues. The CDR3 DNA is TGTGCCAGCAGTACAGGGACGTCTAACTATGGCTACACCTTC. As protein: CASSTGTSNYGYTF.

Ten or more counts support this clonotype. This rearrangement joins TRBV29-1 to TRBJ1-1, with D uncertain. The V and J ends lost 2 bases and 6 bases respectively, with 10 bases between them. The germline V gene encodes CDR1 SQVTM and CDR2 ANQGSEA. CDR3 length: 12 amino acids. The CDR3 DNA reads TGCAGCGTTGAACACAGTGCGGCTGAAGCTTTCTTT. Protein: CSVEHSAAEAFF.

This clonotype was seen ten or more times. V usage is TRBV27 and J usage is TRBJ1-6, with 7 bases lining up with TRBD1. There are 14 residues in the CDR3. Trimming at V came to 5 bases and at J to 10 bases, leaving 8 bases not matched to a gene. Germline-derived CDR1 and CDR2 are MNHEY and SMNVEV (reference sequence). The CDR3 DNA follows: TGTGCCAGCAGTCTTGTCGACAGGGAATCACCCCTCCACTTT. This sequence encodes CASSLVDRESPLHF.

This clonotype was recorded many times. V is TRBV24-1 and J is TRBJ2-1, with 9 bases that match TRBD2. The CDR3 is made up of 15 amino acids. Germline CDR1 KGHDR, CDR2 SFDVKD. The V and J ends lost 1 base and 9 bases, in that order; junction bases with no gene match: 6. The CDR3 reads CATSDFSSGISEQFF. The CDR3 bases are TGTGCCACCAGTGATTTTTCTAGCGGGATAAGTGAGCAGTTCTTC.

This clonotype was detected many times. This chain connects TRBV5-1 to TRBJ2-5; D perhaps matches TRBD2 (7 bases). The CDR3 covers 15 residues. The ends were cut back, 6 bases at V and 5 bases at J, with 20 bases in the middle. Per germline, CDR1 SGHRS and CDR2 YFSETQ. CDR3 in amino acids: CASIPGGARIETQYF. The CDR3 bases are TGCGCCAGCATACCGGGGGGCGCAAGAATCGAGACCCAGTACTTC.

This clonotype was seen at least ten times. The chain is built from TRBV9 and TRBJ2-5; D is ambiguous. Trimming removed 3 bases at V and 1 base at J, with 10 bases between. The CDR3 length is 14 residues. Germline V gene sequence: CDR1 SGDLS, CDR2 YYNGEE. The CDR3 here is CASSEERFQETQYF. The CDR3 DNA follows: TGTGCCAGCAGCGAGGAGCGTTTCCAAGAGACCCAGTACTTC.

The sample holds many counts of this clonotype. V is TRBV9 and J is TRBJ2-2, with TRBD1 matching 8 bases. The CDR3 spans 16 residues. The ends lost 2 bases at V and 2 bases at J; junction bases unmatched: 5. The germline gives CDR1 SGDLS, CDR2 YYNGEE. For the CDR3, the DNA is TGTGCCAGCAGCGTTGGGGGACAGGCAAACACCGGGGAGCTGTTTTTT. Translated: CASSVGGQANTGELFF.

This clonotype was recorded at least ten times. The V and J genes are TRBV7-6 and TRBJ2-3; 11 bases line up with TRBD2. CDR1 is SGHVS and CDR2 is FNYEAQ in the germline V gene. The CDR3 extends over 18 amino acids. Unmatched junction bases numbered 10, after V lost 2 bases and J lost 3 bases. CDR3 residues: CASSLFVVTSGGTDTQYF. The CDR3 bases are TGTGCCAGCAGCTTATTTGTAGTAACTAGCGGGGGAACAGATACGCAGTATTTT. Full variable domain (outside the CDR3, taken from reference TRBV7-6 and TRBJ2-3): GAGVSQSPRYKVTKRGQDVALRCDPISGHVSLYWYRQALGQGPEFLTYFNYEAQQDKSGLPNDRFSAERPEGSISTLTIQRTEQRDSAMYRCASSLFVVTSGGTDTQYFGPGTRLTVL.

This clonotype was picked up many times. The rearrangement links TRBV10-3 to TRBJ2-1; D may be TRBD1 or TRBD2 (5 bases each). Germline V gene lookup returns CDR1 ENHRY and CDR2 SYGVKD. The ends were cut back, 7 bases at V and 7 bases at J, with 14 bases in the middle. CDR3 length equals 13 residues. DNA of the CDR3: TGTGCCATCAACTGGGACCAAGGGAATGAGCAGTTCTTC. It translates to CAINWDQGNEQFF.